The rows below give T cell receptor beta chains drawn from one sample of a study of blood T cell repertoires in COVID-19. TCRdb's table, derived via immunoSEQ multiplex PCR, lists solely in-frame clones and lacks some. The repertoire has 150,000 to 200,000 clones, 93% of them found once; the top ten carry 2%. Sequencing was done on a sample of peripheral blood. Every receptor here comes from a woman aged 55-69 years with COVID-19, enrolled during active disease. CDR3s include the opening cysteine and the closing phenylalanine or tryptophan. The D gene is left open where the match is weak. Clone size is not always given. Where it is, it says once, few, many or a class for expanded clones.

abundance	v_gene	d_gene	len	j_gene	CDR3nt	CDR3aa
.	TRBV9	.	14	TRBJ2-7	TGTGCCAGCAGCGGGAGGACAGATCACTACGAGCAGTACTTC	CASSGRTDHYEQYF
.	TRBV12-3/TRBV12-4	.	13	TRBJ1-1	TGTGCCAGCAGTCCCCGCCTAAACACTGAAGCTTTCTTT	CASSPRLNTEAFF
.	TRBV19	.	13	TRBJ1-2	TGTGCCAGTAGTATCGAGACAGGTTCGGGCTACACCTTC	CASSIETGSGYTF
once	TRBV2	TRBD2	14	TRBJ2-1	TGTGCCAGCGACGGGACTAGCGGAGTGTATGAGCAGTTCTTC	CASDGTSGVYEQFF
.	TRBV11-1	TRBD1	13	TRBJ2-1	TGTGCCAGCAGCCAGGACAGGGGAAATGAGCAGTTCTTC	CASSQDRGNEQFF
.	TRBV20-1	TRBD2	16	TRBJ2-3	TGCAGTGCTAGTCGATTAGCGGGGGGAAGCACAGATACGCAGTATTTT	CSASRLAGGSTDTQYF
.	TRBV11-3	.	17	TRBJ1-6	TGTGCCACCGCGTGTCTCGGAGGGCTCTCCTATAATTCACCCCTCCACTTT	CATACLGGLSYNSPLHF
.	TRBV2	TRBD1	15	TRBJ1-2	TGTGCCAGCAGTGGCCTCAGGGGGAAGGACTATGGCTACACCTTC	CASSGLRGKDYGYTF
.	TRBV29-1	TRBD1	13	TRBJ2-7	TGCAGCGTTGAAGGACAGGGTGGCAACGAGCAGTACTTC	CSVEGQGGNEQYF
.	TRBV5-4	TRBD1	16	TRBJ2-2	TGTGCCAGCAGCGAGCCGGGACAGGGGGCGGTCGGGGAGCTGTTTTTT	CASSEPGQGAVGELFF
.	TRBV19	TRBD1	20	TRBJ1-5	TGTGCCAGTAGTAGTTCATCCAGGGGGCCCAGTAGAAATAGCAATCAGCCCCAGCATTTT	CASSSSSRGPSRNSNQPQHF
once	TRBV9	.	16	TRBJ1-6	TGTGCCAGCAGCGTACAGGGGTATTGGGGTAATTCACCCCTCCACTTT	CASSVQGYWGNSPLHF
.	TRBV18	TRBD1	18	TRBJ2-2	TGTGCCAGCGCCGCACGGACTTTCGGGACAGGGGCCACCGGGGAGCTGTTTTTT	CASAARTFGTGATGELFF
.	TRBV5-1	TRBD2	15	TRBJ2-1	TGCGCCAGCAGTTCTAGCGGGGGTGCCTACAATGAGCAGTTCTTC	CASSSSGGAYNEQFF
.	TRBV12-3/TRBV12-4	.	12	TRBJ1-5	TGTGCCAGCAGCGAGGGCGATCAGCCCCAGCATTTT	CASSEGDQPQHF
.	TRBV20-1	.	10	TRBJ2-5	TGCAGTGCTTCACAAGAGACCCAGTACTTC	CSASQETQYF
.	TRBV13	TRBD2	16	TRBJ2-3	TGTGCCAGCAGCTTAGCCCGGACTAGCGTTGTAGATACGCAGTATTTT	CASSLARTSVVDTQYF
few	TRBV3-1/TRBV3-2	.	15	TRBJ1-5	TGTGCCAGCAGCCAAGGTACAGTCAGAAATCAGCCCCAGCATTTT	CASSQGTVRNQPQHF
once	TRBV11-2	.	13	TRBJ1-1	TGTGCCAGCAGCTTAGGGGGGGACACTGAAGCTTTCTTT	CASSLGGDTEAFF
.	TRBV12-3/TRBV12-4	TRBD1	13	TRBJ1-5	TGTGCCAGCAGCGGGACAGTCAATCAGCCCCAGCATTTT	CASSGTVNQPQHF